This TCR beta chain was retrieved from a study of shared clonotypes between healthy human individuals. The study enrolled healthy HIV-negative adults without recent acute infections or vaccinations as donors. Partitioning of CD4+ cells yielded a CD45RA+ naive subset and a CD45RA-negative memory subset. The CDR3 is 18 residues long. At the deep level, the assay was run. Original methodology: Junction-only sequences without quality scores were provided by ImmunoSEQ, so filtering was different. The repertoire was sequenced with immunoSEQ multiplex PCR; TCRdb's copy has only in-frame clones and lacks some. V and J calls and clone size are given by that table; D and trimming were obtained from the DNA. Here the sample spans about 330,000 clones, around 67% being singletons.

The TCR comes from a man in his thirties or forties in good health. The sample consisted of memory CD4+ T cells sorted from blood. The sample's subset: CD45RA-negative fraction. This sequence joins TRBV21-1 and TRBJ2-4; TRBD2, the table's D call, was not compared with the DNA. TRBV21-1 is shown as a pseudogene. CDR3 protein: CASLTTGTRPLAKNIQYF. The CDR3 DNA follows: TGTGCCAGCCTTACAACCGGGACTAGACCGTTAGCCAAAAACATTCAGTACTTC.